These 4 T cell receptor beta chains share one sample of origin, sequenced in a study of cytomegalovirus exposure and HLA in healthy donors. Use of 60 Vbeta and 13 Jbeta primers characterized the PCR. Assay used: immunoSEQ multiplex PCR; TCRdb lists only in-frame clones, some missing. The sample has 150,000 or so clones; about three quarters are singletons. The sequenced sample was PBMCs. The receptors stem from a male donor in good health and CMV-seronegative.

This clone occurred once. This rearrangement joins TRBV4-1 to TRBJ2-7; tentatively, D is TRBD1 (6 bases). Germline loops: CDR1 MGHRA, CDR2 YSYEKL. The V end was cut by 1 base, the J end by 1 base, with 14 bases between. The CDR3 loop spans 16 amino acids. The CDR3 region has the DNA TGCGCCAGCAGCCAAGCACCGGACAGAGCGTCCTACGAGCAGTACTTC. This gives the protein CASSQAPDRASYEQYF.

About this clone: A read error may account for a junction end that differs from germline. The chain carries TRBV7-9 and TRBJ2-7; D may be TRBD1 (5 bases). The CDR3 consists of 13 residues. Germline V CDR1 and CDR2: SEHNR, FQNEAQ (reference sequence). CDR3 residues: CSSSPDSSYEQYF. DNA for the CDR3: TGTTCCAGCAGCCCAGACAGCTCCTACGAGCAGTACTTC.

In this sample, this clone turned up a few times. This chain links TRBV15 with TRBJ2-7; possible D gene TRBD1, 6 bases. This CDR3 contains 13 residues. Germline lookup yields CDR1 LNHNV and CDR2 YYDKDF (reference sequence). V lost 1 base to trimming and J lost 5 bases, with 9 bases between them. CDR3 sequence: CATSRGTGNEQYF. CDR3 in DNA: TGTGCCACCAGCAGAGGAACAGGGAACGAGCAGTACTTC.

The gene calls are TRBV11-2 and TRBJ1-1; no definite D call. V was trimmed by 2 bases and J by 1 base, leaving 8 bases between them. This CDR3 region has 14 residues. CDR1 and CDR2 from the germline V gene are SGHAT and FQNNGV. Written as DNA, the CDR3 is TGTGCCAGCAGCTTATACAACCCGAACACTGAAGCTTTCTTT. Translating gives CASSLYNPNTEAFF.